These 26 T cell receptor beta chains were sequenced from one sample in a study of blood T cell repertoires in COVID-19. The method was immunoSEQ multiplex PCR; TCRdb's version includes in-frame clones alone and lacks a portion of them. The profile covers 200,000 or so clones, with 84% appearing a single time and less than 15% taken by the ten largest. Sequencing used peripheral blood. The receptors originated from a human donor in a cohort sampled during active COVID-19.

J is TRBJ2-6 and V is TRBV6-6; D is undetermined. The germline V gene has CDR1 MNHNY and CDR2 SVGAGI (reference sequence). The CDR3 sequence is 15 residues long. V lost 6 bases and J 0 bases, leaving 9 bases between the germline ends. CDR3 loop: CASRASLSGANVLTF. The CDR3 region has the DNA TGTGCCAGCAGAGCGTCGCTCTCTGGGGCCAACGTCCTGACTTTC.

The rearrangement joins TRBV6-1 to TRBJ2-5, with D maybe TRBD1 (5 bases). V lost 1 base, J lost 5 bases, and 14 bases lay in between. This CDR3 has 15 amino acids. Germline V CDR1 and CDR2: MNHNS, SASEGT. The CDR3 nucleotides read TGTGCCAGCAGTGAAGAGGCAGGGAAGGCGGAGACCCAGTACTTC. This translates into CASSEEAGKAETQYF.

The CDR3 reads CASSQGTGGADTQYF. The CDR3 region has the DNA TGTGCCAGCAGCCAAGGGACAGGGGGCGCAGATACGCAGTATTTT. This sequence joins TRBV4-2 and TRBJ2-3, with 11 bases lining up with TRBD1. Germline assignment: CDR1 LGHNA and CDR2 YNFKEQ. The V and J ends lost 1 base and 4 bases, in that order; junction bases with no gene match: 1. The CDR3 is 15 amino acids.

The V gene is TRBV11-3, the J gene TRBJ2-1; 7 nucleotides match TRBD2. The CDR3 consists of 15 residues. V shed 0 bases, J shed 7 bases, and the junction held 6 bases outside the gene matches. Per germline, CDR1 SGHNT and CDR2 YENEEA. The CDR3: CASSLDPMRENEQFF. The CDR3 DNA is TGTGCCAGCAGCTTAGATCCTATGCGGGAGAATGAGCAGTTCTTC.

J is TRBJ2-5 and V is TRBV9, with a weak D call TRBD2 (6 bases). Trimming shortened V by 4 bases and J by 4 bases, and 20 bases separated the two germline ends. Germline lookup yields CDR1 SGDLS and CDR2 YYNGEE. The CDR3 has 16 residues. The CDR3 DNA reads TGTGCCAGCAGCCACACCGGGACTCCGGGGGTAGAGACCCAGTACTTC. Protein: CASSHTGTPGVETQYF.

This clone appeared once. The chain uses TRBV28 and TRBJ2-5, with D perhaps matching TRBD2 (5 bases). V gave up 3 bases and J gave up 4 bases, with 12 bases separating them. This CDR3 has 14 residues. Per germline, CDR1 MDHEN and CDR2 SYDVKM. The CDR3 nucleotides are TGTGCCAGCAGTTTGAAAGAGGGTCGAGAGACCCAGTACTTC. Residues: CASSLKEGRETQYF.

V is TRBV5-4 and J is TRBJ2-7, with D possibly TRBD2 on 6 matching bases. Germline-derived CDR1 and CDR2 are SGHNT and YYREEE (reference sequence). The V end lost 4 bases, the J end lost 3 bases, and 14 bases lay between the germline ends. This CDR3 spans 14 amino acids. CDR3 DNA sequence: TGTGCCAGCAGCATAGACCAGGGAGGCTACGAGCAGTACTTC. Encoded protein: CASSIDQGGYEQYF.

The chain employs TRBV7-2 and TRBJ2-4, with 9 bases aligning to TRBD1. The CDR3 has 16 residues. CDR1 is SGHTA and CDR2 is FQGNSA in the germline V gene. After removal of 5 bases from V and 2 bases from J, the junction contained 7 bases not matched to a gene. CDR3: CASSAQGAITKNIQYF. In DNA form, the CDR3 reads TGTGCCAGCAGCGCACAGGGGGCCATAACCAAAAACATTCAGTACTTC. Full variable domain (rest looked up from reference TRBV7-2 and TRBJ2-4): GAGVSQSPSNKVTEKGKDVELRCDPISGHTALYWYRQSLGQGLEFLIYFQGNSAPDKSGLPSDRFSAERTGGSVSTLTIQRTQQEDSAVYLCASSAQGAITKNIQYFGAGTRLSVL.

With respect to this clone: The sample holds other DNA sequences that translate to the same CDR3. V gene TRBV5-1 combines with J gene TRBJ2-1; TRBD2 matches at 10 bases. Germline loops: CDR1 SGHRS, CDR2 YFSETQ. The CDR3 spans 14 residues. V was clipped by 1 base and J by 6 bases; unmatched bases: 1. The CDR3 loop reads CASSLSGRVNEQFF. The CDR3 nucleotides are TGCGCCAGCAGCTTGAGCGGGAGGGTCAATGAGCAGTTCTTC.

This chain connects TRBV28 to TRBJ2-5; D gene ambiguous. V was pared by 1 base and J by 7 bases, with 4 bases between. Germline loops: CDR1 MDHEN, CDR2 SYDVKM. This CDR3 region has 11 residues. The CDR3 loop reads CASSLSGTQYF. CDR3 bases: TGTGCCAGCAGTTTATCGGGGACCCAGTACTTC. Together with reference TRBV28 and TRBJ2-5, the CDR3 gives the full variable domain: DVKVTQSSRYLVKRTGEKVFLECVQDMDHENMFWYRQDPGLGLRLIYFSYDVKMKEKGDIPEGYSVSREKKERFSLILESASTNQTSMYLCASSLSGTQYFGPGTRLLVL.

The V and J genes are TRBV2 and TRBJ1-1; tentative D call: TRBD1 (5 bases). This CDR3 region has 15 residues. Looked up from germline, CDR1 is SNHLY and CDR2 is FYNNEI. The V end lost 3 bases, the J end lost 1 base, and 12 bases lay between the germline ends. For the CDR3, the DNA is TGTGCCAGCAGTGATTGGGGCAGGACGAACACTGAAGCTTTCTTT. The encoded protein is CASSDWGRTNTEAFF.

This chain uses TRBV18 with TRBJ2-6; TRBD1 matches at 11 bases. V dropped 4 bases and J dropped 4; count of bases not matched to a gene: 9. This CDR3 contains 18 residues. The germline gives CDR1 KGHSH, CDR2 LQKENI. The CDR3 spells CASSQPGQGVTGANVLTF. The DNA of the CDR3 is TGTGCCAGCTCACAACCGGGACAGGGGGTTACAGGGGCCAACGTCCTGACTTTC.

The chain employs TRBV11-2 and TRBJ1-3; a possible D gene is TRBD1 (6 bases). This CDR3 has 15 residues. Germline CDR1 is SGHAT and CDR2 is FQNNGV. The V end lost 5 bases, the J end lost 0 bases, and 11 bases lay between the germline ends. The CDR3 protein is CASSPTGNSGNTIYF. CDR3 sequence (DNA): TGTGCCAGCAGCCCTACAGGGAACTCTGGAAACACCATATATTTT.

A single count supports this clone. The CDR3 nucleotides read TGCGCCAGCAGCCAAGAGGAGACAGGGACAGGTCAGCCCCAGCATTTT. It codes for CASSQEETGTGQPQHF. The rearrangement uses TRBV4-1 and TRBJ1-5; 8 nucleotides agree with TRBD1. J lost 6 bases, V lost 0 bases, and 7 bases had no gene match. Germline values: CDR1 MGHRA, CDR2 YSYEKL. CDR3 length: 16 residues.

The chain employs TRBV10-2 and TRBJ2-7, with 8 nucleotides matching TRBD2. Germline assignment: CDR1 WSHSY and CDR2 SAAADI. This CDR3 comprises 15 residues. V lost 6 bases to trimming and J lost 3 bases; unmatched junction nucleotides: 10. The CDR3 nucleotides are TGCGCCAGCAGGTATAGCGGGACGGGGGGCTACGAGCAGTACTTC. Amino acids: CASRYSGTGGYEQYF.

This chain uses TRBV7-9 with TRBJ2-5; 9 nucleotides align to TRBD2. Germline values: CDR1 SEHNR, CDR2 FQNEAQ (reference sequence). Germline trimming cut 5 bases from V and 1 base from J; bases unmatched to any gene: 8. The CDR3 is 16 amino acids. The CDR3 loop is CASSPRLAEIQETQYF. The DNA for the CDR3 is TGTGCCAGCAGCCCCCGACTAGCGGAGATCCAAGAGACCCAGTACTTC.

The chain recombines TRBV6-2 or TRBV6-3 with TRBJ2-7, with TRBD2 matching over 14 bases. Germline assignment: CDR1 MNHEY and CDR2 SVGEGT. The CDR3 is made up of 12 amino acids. CDR3 in DNA: TGTGCCAGCAGTAAGGGGACTAGCGGGAGAAACGTC. This gives the protein CASSKGTSGRNV.

J is TRBJ2-7 and V is TRBV5-1, with 9 bases identical to TRBD2. The CDR3 sequence is 14 residues long. Germline values: CDR1 SGHRS, CDR2 YFSETQ. With V trimmed by 1 base and J by 3 bases, 2 bases remained unmatched. The DNA of the CDR3 is TGCGCCAGCAGCTTGAATAGCGGGGGCTACGAGCAGTACTTC. It codes for CASSLNSGGYEQYF.

V gene TRBV28 combines with J gene TRBJ2-5; possibly TRBD1 for D (6 bases). Germline CDR1 reads MDHEN; CDR2 reads SYDVKM. Between the trimmed V and J ends, which lost 0 bases and 1 base, there was a span of 12 bases. CDR3 length: 16 amino acids. DNA of the CDR3: TGTGCCAGCAGTTTATGGGGTGGGGGCAGCCAAGAGACCCAGTACTTC. Protein product: CASSLWGGGSQETQYF.

This rearrangement joins TRBV18 to TRBJ1-2; a weak D match, TRBD1 (5 bases). From germline, CDR1 is KGHSH and CDR2 LQKENI. This CDR3 spans 15 amino acids. V was pared by 1 base and J by 0 bases, with 9 bases between. The CDR3 sequence is CASSPQGQANYGYTF. CDR3 nucleotide sequence: TGTGCCAGCTCACCACAGGGGCAAGCTAACTATGGCTACACCTTC.

The sample holds one count of this clone. This chain joins TRBV2 and TRBJ2-2; TRBD2 aligns across 16 bases. The germline gives CDR1 SNHLY, CDR2 FYNNEI. V lost 3 bases and J lost 7; bases outside the gene matches: 8. CDR3 length equals 18 residues. The CDR3 nucleotides are TGTGCCAGCAGTGATGGGACTAGCGGGAGGGCCCTCGGCGGGGAGCTGTTTTTT. It specifies CASSDGTSGRALGGELFF.

The chain joins TRBV2 to TRBJ1-6, with D tentatively TRBD1 (6 bases). The CDR3 spans 15 residues. Germline V gene lookup returns CDR1 SNHLY and CDR2 FYNNEI. Trimming removed 0 bases at V and 10 bases at J, with 13 bases between. CDR3 in amino acids: CASSEAQGTRSPLHF. In DNA form, the CDR3 reads TGTGCCAGCAGTGAAGCGCAGGGGACGCGATCACCCCTCCACTTT.

The chain recombines TRBV5-4 with TRBJ2-1; TRBD2 matches at 10 bases. The CDR3 has 15 amino acids. After removal of 4 bases from V and 5 bases from J, the junction contained 6 bases not matched to a gene. The germline CDR1 and CDR2 sequences are SGHNT and YYREEE (reference sequence). The CDR3 loop is CASSERTSGHNEQFF. In DNA form, the CDR3 reads TGTGCCAGCAGCGAACGGACTAGCGGACACAATGAGCAGTTCTTC.

This clone was detected once. The rearrangement joins TRBV28 to TRBJ2-1; D might be TRBD1 (5 bases). In germline, CDR1 is MDHEN, CDR2 SYDVKM. CDR3 size: 14 residues. V was clipped by 4 bases and J by 5 bases, with 12 bases between them. In DNA, the CDR3 is TGTGCCAGCAGTTCATACAGACAGAACAATGAGCAGTTCTTC. It specifies CASSSYRQNNEQFF.

The CDR3 nucleotides read TGTGCCAGCAGGGGACAGGGGGTCACCGGGGAGCTGTTTTTT. Its translation: CASRGQGVTGELFF. The chain uses TRBV2 and TRBJ2-2; TRBD1 matches at 11 bases. The CDR3 loop spans 14 amino acids. The V gene's germline CDR1 is SNHLY and CDR2 FYNNEI. The V segment lost 6 bases and the J segment 4 bases; nucleotides outside the gene matches: 1.

This clone showed up just a few times. The chain joins TRBV5-1 to TRBJ2-2; a possible D gene is TRBD2 (6 bases). CDR1 and CDR2 (germline): SGHRS, YFSETQ. CDR3 length: 15 residues. The V gene lost 5 bases and the J gene lost 1 base, with 12 bases spanning the gap. Here the CDR3 reads CASSGSSVNTGELFF. CDR3 DNA sequence: TGCGCCAGCAGTGGGTCTAGCGTGAACACCGGGGAGCTGTTTTTT.